The present TCR beta chain was sequenced within a study of blood T cell repertoires in COVID-19. On the study more broadly: Acute-phase and convalescent COVID-19 samples originated in the United States, Italy and Spain. PBMCs, B-cell-depleted T cells, or T cells provided the cDNA or gDNA that made up the material.

Trimming removed 4 bases from V and 1 base from J, with 13 bases in between. CDR3 length: 14 amino acids. Per the germline V gene, CDR1 is SQVTM and CDR2 is ANQGSEA. Per the original methods: Reference gene primer amplification yielded estimated nucleated cell counts. Using immunoSEQ multiplex PCR, the repertoire was profiled, and TCRdb retains in-frame clones only, with some absent. The DNA was the basis for D and trimming; V, J and clone size are from that table. Of roughly 97,000 clones in the sample, roughly nine tenths were seen once. The rearrangement links TRBV29-1 to TRBJ1-1; D is possibly TRBD1 (6 bases). The source material was peripheral blood. This sequence was found in a human donor in a cohort sampled during active COVID-19. CDR3 amino acids: CSVVRATGNTEAFF. CDR3 in DNA: TGCAGCGTTGTAAGAGCGACAGGGAACACTGAAGCTTTCTTT.